The entry below describes one T cell receptor beta chain. This clonotype came up once. There is no known antigen for this receptor. Base qualities are not recorded, but no much larger clone differs from it by a single base. A single read is weak support. This sample is part of a study of human T cells and chemical hapten exposure (dated by TCRdb to about 2021). Study-wide context: Libraries were pooled for sequencing, and variation in per-sample TCR yields was attributed mainly to small differences in library volumes within the pool. This study followed changes in the peripheral blood TCR repertoire in vivo during primary and secondary sensitization of alopecia patients to the hapten diphenylcyclopropenone (DPC).

Library preparation attached unique molecular identifiers to individual cDNA molecules for quantitative, reproducible TCR counting. For every blood RNA sample, sequencing covered both the TCR alpha and TCR beta chains. The paper's processing steps were these. Samples had a median of roughly 91,000 TCRs, with a range from roughly 23,224 to 750,000. V, J and CDR3 annotation of the TCR reads was performed with the Decombinator software suite. For the PS versus PT1 abundance plots, all samples were subsampled to the same number of TCRs (28,000). TCRs were defined as expanded if absent before sensitization and observed at least eight times at the 2-week time point. TCRdb took the public reads, trimmed them with fastp at Q25, ran MiXCR for clone calling and kept in-frame beta chains. Every distinct CDR3 protein forms one entry, paired with its most common genes and DNA. TCRdb's processing, not the authors' own work, is the source of the V and J calls. This sample is represented by 95,000 to 150,000 distinct CDR3 sequences; around 8.5% of them were singletons. The ten largest clones take up around 1.5% of the sample.

Unfractionated whole blood was collected in Tempus Blood RNA tubes, and total RNA was extracted from that blood. As TCR sequencing controls, five or six healthy volunteers were used, with blood taken at day 0, 2 weeks and 6 weeks. What the authors observed across the whole study: DPC sensitization did not change how many TCRs were above 1 in 1000 frequency, and no evidence was found of alterations in global repertoire structure. Repeated subsampling changed both the strength of the expansion versus patch-test correlation and the threshold at which the correlation became significant.

The CDR3 runs 13 residues from the cysteine to the phenylalanine. The entry retains the CDR3 DNA only, 39 bases that are in frame from base 1. Based on the germline V gene, the CDR1 and CDR2 sequences are MGHDK and SYGVNS. Trimming removed 4 bases from V and 7 bases from J, leaving 13 bases between the germline ends. Sequences were obtained from whole blood. The rearrangement joined TRBV25-1 to TRBJ1-2, with the D segment identity uncertain. The receptor's source is a human donor in good health. Some clones in this sample may be carry-over from other donors' samples. Donor details come from another sample of the same person, matched by shared clones. The nucleotide sequence reads TGTGCCAGCAGTGCGGGCGGATTTGTTGGCTACACCTTC. Its translation reads: CASSAGGFVGYTF.